This T cell receptor beta chain appears in the sequencing data of a study of blood T cell repertoires in COVID-19. Study at large: Spain, Italy and the United States supplied samples that represented acute and convalescent COVID-19. PBMCs, B-cell-depleted T cells, or T cells were the source of the cDNA or gDNA that made up the material.

In the authors' methods: The assay estimated nucleated cells by amplifying reference gene primers. Profiling relied on immunoSEQ multiplex PCR, and the TCRdb table lists in-frame clones only, not all of them. V, J and clone size are those of that table, while D and trimming were read from the DNA. The sample records under 300,000 clones, about nine tenths being singletons. This TCR was sampled from a man aged 45-65 years with acute or convalescent COVID-19. The sequenced sample consisted of peripheral blood.

The CDR3 bases are TGTGCCAGCAGCATAGGGGGTTTGGCGGCTAATGAAAAACTGTTTTTT. It is translated as CASSIGGLAANEKLFF. The chain combines TRBV5-6 with TRBJ1-4, with TRBD1 as a possible D gene (6 bases). The V gene lost 4 bases and the J gene lost 3 bases, with 16 bases spanning the gap. The CDR3 consists of 16 residues. Germline CDR1 reads SGHDT; CDR2 reads YYEEEE.